The sample holds many counts of the clone carrying this TCR beta chain. The sample is drawn from a study of blood T cell repertoires in COVID-19. The data were produced by immunoSEQ multiplex PCR, yet TCRdb's version contains in-frame clones alone and is incomplete. The sample lists roughly 100,000 clones, around 75% occurring once. The length of the CDR3 is 14 residues. J was trimmed by 7 bases and V by 5 bases; bases with no gene match: 10. From germline, CDR1 is SGHDT and CDR2 YYEEEE. This TCR was recovered from a human donor with acute or convalescent COVID-19. The donor label of this sample is uncertain. V and J are TRBV5-6 and TRBJ1-2, with 8 bases matching TRBD1. The specimen sequenced was peripheral blood. The CDR3 bases are TGTGCCAGCAGACCTCAGGGGGCGCGTGGTGGCTACACCTTC. Amino acids: CASRPQGARGGYTF.